Below are 17 T cell receptor beta chains sequenced from a single sample in a study of T cell repertoires in cytomegalovirus infection (dated by TCRdb to between 2018 and 2021). The instrument given in TCRdb is Illumina HiSeq 1500. TCRdb passed the public sequencing reads through fastp at Q25 and MiXCR, retaining productive beta sequences. For every CDR3 protein sequence, its rows merge into one entry that carries the most common genes and DNA. The sample table holds roughly 100,000 distinct CDR3 sequences, of which approximately 17% were seen once. 8% of the sample is in the top ten clones. Source material: PBMCs. These receptor sequences come from a human donor in good health (CMV status not recorded). Some clones in this sample may be carry-over from other donors' samples.

V and J are TRBV7-3 and TRBJ2-5, with a weak D call TRBD1 (6 bases). The V gene's germline CDR1 is SGHTA and CDR2 FQGTGA. The CDR3 spans 14 residues. V was pared by 5 bases and J by 5 bases, with 15 bases between. The CDR3 DNA follows: TGTGCCAGCAGCCCCCAGGGGCAGGGCGAGACCCAGTACTTC. This translates into CASSPQGQGETQYF.

This clonotype came up many times. The chain links TRBV7-3 to TRBJ1-1; 9 nucleotides agree with TRBD1. The ends lost 3 bases at V and 4 bases at J; junction bases unmatched: 3. Germline V gene sequence: CDR1 SGHTA, CDR2 FQGTGA. The CDR3 spans 14 residues. CDR3 in amino acids: CASSFTGGFTEAFF. The CDR3 region has the DNA TGTGCCAGCAGCTTTACAGGGGGCTTCACTGAAGCTTTCTTT.

This clonotype was seen only a few times. The chain has TRBV12-3 or TRBV12-4 and TRBJ2-7; 11 nucleotides line up with TRBD2. J lost 3 bases, V lost 10 bases, and 5 bases had no gene match. The CDR3 spans 13 residues. CDR3 nucleotides: TGTGCCACTCGCACTAGCGGGGGCTACGAGCAGTACTTC. Encoded protein: CATRTSGGYEQYF.

The V call is TRBV6-6, the J call TRBJ1-5, with TRBD1 matching 7 bases. Germline-derived CDR1 and CDR2 are MNHNY and SVGAGI (reference sequence). CDR3 length: 16 amino acids. V shed 6 bases and J 3 bases; nucleotides not matched to a gene: 11. The CDR3 protein is CASSQLGGQLNQPQHF. CDR3 nucleotide sequence: TGTGCCAGCAGCCAATTGGGGGGACAGCTCAATCAGCCCCAGCATTTT.

This chain connects TRBV12-3 or TRBV12-4 to TRBJ1-1; D is possibly TRBD1 (5 bases). This CDR3 spans 14 amino acids. The V and J ends lost 5 bases and 5 bases respectively, with 15 bases between them. The CDR3 DNA is TGTGCCAGCAGTCTCGGGGGAGGATTGACTGAAGCTTTCTTT. This translates into CASSLGGGLTEAFF.

This clonotype was recorded at least ten times. The chain links TRBV12-3 or TRBV12-4 to TRBJ1-2; D is ambiguous. The CDR3 has 13 amino acids. V lost 2 bases to trimming and J lost 4 bases, with 8 bases between them. CDR3 DNA sequence: TGTGCCAGCAGTTTAACCGAGGCCTATGGCTACACCTTC. Protein: CASSLTEAYGYTF.

The J gene is TRBJ2-3, the V gene TRBV19; tentatively, D is TRBD1 (6 bases). V lost 5 bases and J 4 bases, leaving 16 bases between the germline ends. This CDR3 contains 15 residues. Per the germline V gene, CDR1 is LNHDA and CDR2 is SQIVND (reference sequence). The CDR3: CASSLRDNGADTQYF. CDR3 nucleotides: TGTGCCAGTAGTCTACGGGACAACGGCGCAGATACGCAGTATTTT.

The chain joins TRBV4-2 to TRBJ2-7; perhaps TRBD2 as D (6 bases). Germline loops: CDR1 LGHNA, CDR2 YNFKEQ. This CDR3 comprises 17 residues. V lost 1 base and J lost 2, with 18 bases in between. The CDR3 DNA reads TGTGCCAGCAGCCAAGTAGCGGACGGAAGGGGAGCCTACGAGCAGTACTTC. Its translation is CASSQVADGRGAYEQYF.

V and J are TRBV5-1 and TRBJ2-3, with D tentatively TRBD1 or TRBD2 (6 bases each). Germline assignment: CDR1 SGHRS and CDR2 YFSETQ. The CDR3 is 16 amino acids. V lost 2 bases and J lost 0, with 13 bases in between. CDR3 residues: CASSFGQGRSTDTQYF. CDR3 DNA: TGCGCCAGCAGCTTCGGCCAGGGGAGGAGCACAGATACGCAGTATTTT.

A few counts support this clonotype. This chain joins TRBV10-3 and TRBJ2-7; 10 nucleotides match TRBD1. V lost 4 bases to trimming and J lost 5 bases; unmatched junction nucleotides: 8. There are 15 residues in the CDR3. CDR1 is ENHRY and CDR2 is SYGVKD in the germline V gene. The CDR3 DNA follows: TGTGCCATCAGTGGCTCGGGGGACAGGGGCCACGAGCAGTACTTC. Protein product: CAISGSGDRGHEQYF.

This clonotype has ten or more counts. The chain uses TRBV20-1 and TRBJ2-3, with D tentatively TRBD2 (6 bases). The CDR3 spans 13 residues. Per the germline V gene, CDR1 is DFQATT and CDR2 is SNEGSKA (reference sequence). V shed 5 bases and J shed 0 bases, with 9 bases lying between them. Here the CDR3 DNA reads TGCAGTGCTCCTAGCGCAAGCACAGATACGCAGTATTTT. It specifies CSAPSASTDTQYF.

The table lists this clonotype with many counts. V and J are TRBV7-8 and TRBJ1-1, with D possibly matching TRBD1 (5 bases). This CDR3 contains 15 residues. The V gene's germline CDR1 is SGHVS and CDR2 FQNEAQ. V lost 2 bases and J 3 bases, leaving 13 bases between the germline ends. The chain's CDR3 is CASSLQGGADTEAFF. DNA for the CDR3: TGTGCCAGCAGCTTACAGGGAGGGGCTGACACTGAAGCTTTCTTT.

The J gene is TRBJ2-1, the V gene TRBV6-2 or TRBV6-3; 7 bases are shared with TRBD1. The CDR3 extends over 15 amino acids. V lost 3 bases to trimming and J lost 4 bases; unmatched junction nucleotides: 6. Germline V CDR1 and CDR2: MNHEY, SVGEGT. CDR3 nucleotides: TGTGCCAGCAGTTATTCAGGGACAGCTTACAATGAGCAGTTCTTC. The encoded protein is CASSYSGTAYNEQFF.

On this clonotype itself: Compared with germline, one end of the junction differs, possibly owing to a read error. J is TRBJ1-4 and V is TRBV28; D gene ambiguous. Germline lookup yields CDR1 MDHEN and CDR2 SYDVKM. The CDR3 consists of 15 residues. CDR3 sequence: CASSFRGRGTENLFF. The CDR3 nucleotides read TGTGCCAGCAGTTTCCGTGGAAGAGGTACAGAAAATCTGTTTTTT.

This clonotype was seen more than once but under ten times. This chain uses TRBV4-1 with TRBJ1-2; tentatively, D is TRBD1 (6 bases). Germline V CDR1 and CDR2: MGHRA, YSYEKL. V was clipped by 3 bases and J by 7 bases, with 18 bases between them. The CDR3 consists of 15 residues. The CDR3 region is CASSHPEAGVGGYTF. In DNA form, the CDR3 reads TGCGCCAGCAGCCACCCCGAGGCAGGGGTAGGTGGCTACACCTTC.

The sample holds a few counts of this clonotype. This rearrangement joins TRBV2 to TRBJ2-7, with D tentatively TRBD1 (6 bases). Germline V lookup: CDR1 SNHLY, CDR2 FYNNEI. Trimming stripped 6 bases from V and 6 bases from J, with 12 bases between. CDR3 size: 12 residues. The DNA of the CDR3 is TGTGCCAGCAGGAGCGAAGGGGGCGAGCAGTACTTC. This sequence encodes CASRSEGGEQYF.

This clonotype was seen a few times. V and J are TRBV12-3 or TRBV12-4 and TRBJ2-3, with a weak D call TRBD2 (7 bases). The CDR3 runs to 16 residues. Trimming shortened V by 8 bases and J by 0 bases, and 18 bases separated the two germline ends. The CDR3 region is CASATRGGGSTDTQYF. CDR3 coding DNA: TGTGCCAGCGCTACCCGAGGGGGGGGGAGCACAGATACGCAGTATTTT.